This entry lists 26 T cell receptor beta chains sequenced from one sample in a study of tumor-infiltrating lymphocytes in primary liver carcinoma. The investigators made TCR beta cDNA from approximately 0.5 ug total RNA, using a constant-region primer. Three nested multiplex PCR rounds of slightly modified ARM-PCR generated TCR beta libraries. TRBV1-TRBV30 forward primers paired with a C-beta reverse primer were used in the first two PCR rounds, which ran approximately 10 cycles each. TCRdb recomputed calls from the multiplex PCR reads with MiXCR, one row per CDR3 protein. Of fewer than 250,000 distinct CDR3 sequences in the sample, roughly 80% were seen once. From about 19-30 mg of unsorted bulk tissue, DNA and RNA were co-extracted together. The sample taken for sequencing was tumor tissue from primary liver carcinoma. Every receptor here comes from a man aged 40-50 years with primary liver carcinoma and hepatitis B virus infection.

To note about this clonotype: Relative to the germline gene, one junction end is altered; a read error may explain this. CDR3 coding DNA: TGTGCCAGATCACCCATAGCTTTGGATACGGAGTATTTT. Its protein is CARSPIALDTEYF. This chain connects TRBV18 to TRBJ2-3; D unclear. Germline loops: CDR1 KGHSH, CDR2 LQKENI. This CDR3 region has 13 residues.

The J gene is TRBJ1-1, the V gene TRBV6-5; no reliable D call. Trimming removed 1 base at V and 4 bases at J, with 13 bases between. Per germline, CDR1 MNHEY and CDR2 SVGAGI. There are 15 residues in the CDR3. This chain's CDR3 is CASSYLGPRITEAFF. In DNA form, the CDR3 reads TGTGCCAGCAGTTACTTAGGTCCTCGTATCACTGAAGCTTTCTTT.

A note on this clonotype: One end of the junction does not line up with germline, which may come from a read error. The V call is TRBV28, the J call TRBJ2-3; TRBD2 matches at 9 bases. CDR1 is MDHEN, CDR2 SYDVKM, per germline. The CDR3 is 15 residues long. The CDR3 region is CASSIAGESTDTQYF. In nucleotides, the CDR3 is TGTGCCAGTTCTATAGCGGGAGAGAGCACGGATACGCAGTATTTT.

Concerning this clonotype: The CDR3 does not end in the conserved phenylalanine or tryptophan, so this is likely a read error. The rearrangement joins TRBV29-1 to TRBJ2-1; 15 nucleotides line up with TRBD2. This CDR3 contains 16 residues. In germline, CDR1 is SQVTM, CDR2 ANQGSEA. After removal of 5 bases from V and 9 bases from J, the junction contained 11 bases not matched to a gene. The CDR3 loop is CSVRTSGRGFLSEQFL. The CDR3 DNA sequence: TGCAGCGTTAGGACTAGCGGGAGGGGATTTTTGAGTGAGCAGTTCTTA.

This clonotype has only one observation. A much larger clone lies a single base off, so this may be a read error. The chain carries TRBV7-9 and TRBJ2-7; D is unresolved. This CDR3 comprises 12 residues. Per the germline V gene, CDR1 is SEHNR and CDR2 is FQNEAQ (reference sequence). CDR3 sequence: CANSLDGYEQYF. The CDR3 region has the DNA TGTGCCAACAGCTTAGACGGATACGAGCAGTACTTC.

A word on this clonotype: At one end the junction does not follow the germline gene, possibly because of a read error. The chain is built from TRBV6-1 and TRBJ2-7; 8 nucleotides line up with TRBD2. CDR1 and CDR2 (germline): MNHNS, SASEGT. The CDR3 spans 14 residues. DNA of the CDR3: TGTGCCAGTACAAGCGGGAGCTCGTCCTACGAGCGGTACTTC. This codes for CASTSGSSSYERYF.

Points on this clonotype: At one boundary the junction diverges from the germline segment, which might be a read error. The rearrangement links TRBV4-2 to TRBJ2-5; tentative D call: TRBD2 (5 bases). Germline loops: CDR1 LGHNA, CDR2 YNFKEQ. This CDR3 has 16 residues. As DNA, the CDR3 is TGTGCCAGCAACCAAGCGTCTAGCAGGTTTCAAGAGACCCAGTACTTC. It specifies CASNQASSRFQETQYF.

The V gene is TRBV21-1, the J gene TRBJ1-5. TRBV21-1 is an annotated pseudogene. The CDR3 runs 16 residues. CDR3: CGSSKGPRGSNQPQHF. Here the CDR3 DNA reads TGTGGCAGCAGCAAAGGGCCCCGGGGCTCAAATCAGCCCCAGCATTTT.

Notes on this clonotype: Since no conserved phenylalanine or tryptophan closes the CDR3, a read error is the likely cause. Because the CDR3's place on the DNA is in doubt, the DNA is left out and the CDR3 is given as listed by TCRdb. V and J are TRBV6-5 and TRBJ1-6. Both ends counted, the CDR3 spans 13 residues. Looked up from germline, CDR1 is MNHEY and CDR2 is SVGAGI. The CDR3 is CASSPKPNSPVHI.

This clonotype came up a few times. The chain uses TRBV24-1 and TRBJ2-7; D not certain. The length of the CDR3 is 13 residues. In germline, CDR1 is KGHDR, CDR2 SFDVKD. Trimming took off 5 bases at V and 0 bases at J, with 7 bases between the two ends. CDR3 sequence (DNA): TGTGCCACCAGTGGCGCCAGCTCCTACGAGCAGTACTTC. Its protein is CATSGASSYEQYF.

About this clonotype itself: Mismatch with germline at one junction end may stem from a read error. The CDR3 here is CAISRRTGGTDTQYF. The CDR3 DNA sequence: TGTGCCATCAGCCGAAGGACTGGGGGAACAGATACGCAGTATTTT. V is TRBV4-2 and J is TRBJ2-3, with D perhaps assigned TRBD1 or TRBD2 (5 bases each). The length of the CDR3 is 15 residues. From germline, CDR1 is LGHNA and CDR2 YNFKEQ.

Note on this clonotype: A read error may account for a junction end that differs from germline. The chain employs TRBV29-1 and TRBJ2-7; the D gene could be TRBD1 or TRBD2 (5 bases each). CDR1 SQVTM and CDR2 ANQGSEA come from the germline V gene. The CDR3 covers 12 residues. The CDR3 here is CSGGRGVGEQYF. The CDR3 nucleotides are TGCAGCGGGGGACGGGGAGTAGGGGAGCAGTATTTC.

This clonotype was picked up many times. The genes are TRBV29-1 and TRBJ2-4, with 13 bases that match TRBD2. Germline V gene data show CDR1 as SQVTM and CDR2 as ANQGSEA. This CDR3 has 13 residues. With V trimmed by 7 bases and J by 14 bases, 11 bases remained unmatched. In DNA, the CDR3 is TGCAGCGCTGTTCCCGGGACTAGCGGGACTAAGTACTTC. Protein product: CSAVPGTSGTKYF.

As concerns this clonotype: At one end, the junction sequence differs from germline, possibly due to a read error. This CDR3 is CGSSVDLEQFF. The CDR3 DNA reads as TGTGGCAGCAGTGTAGACTTAGAGCAGTTCTTC. V and J are TRBV6-1 and TRBJ2-1; unclear D gene. The CDR3 length is 11 residues. In germline, CDR1 is MNHNS, CDR2 SASEGT.

The rearrangement uses TRBV11-1 and TRBJ2-3; 8 positions match TRBD1. The germline gives CDR1 SGHAT, CDR2 FQDESV (reference sequence). This CDR3 is 16 amino acids long. V trimming: 1 base; J trimming: 6 bases; junction bases outside the gene matches: 9. The CDR3 DNA follows: TGTGCCAGCAGCTTAGTATCGGCAGGGGGCTCTGATACGCAGTATTTT. Translation: CASSLVSAGGSDTQYF.

A remark on this clonotype: At one of its ends the junction is not consistent with the germline gene, which may arise from a read error. Here the CDR3 DNA reads TGTGCCAGCAGCTGGGGGCAGTCGAACACTGGGGAGCTGTTTTTT. Its translation: CASSWGQSNTGELFF. This rearrangement joins TRBV5-6 to TRBJ2-2; the D gene is possibly TRBD1 (6 bases). There are 15 residues in the CDR3. Per germline, CDR1 SGHDT and CDR2 YYEEEE.

About this clonotype itself: Its ends do not fully match the called genes, so a read error is possible. V usage is TRBV12-3 or TRBV12-4 and J usage is TRBJ2-1; D may be TRBD1 (8 bases). The length of the CDR3 is 16 residues. The CDR3 sequence: CATRQGWAGDSNEQLF. The CDR3 nucleotides read TGTGCCACCAGACAGGGGTGGGCGGGAGATTCTAATGAGCAGCTTTTC.

This clonotype is a singleton in its sample. No conserved phenylalanine or tryptophan is present at the end of the CDR3, so a read error is the likely explanation. Because the CDR3's place on the DNA is in doubt, the DNA is left out and the CDR3 is given as listed by TCRdb. The chain uses TRBV11-1 and TRBJ2-3. Inclusive of both ends, the CDR3 amounts to 19 amino acids. Per the germline V gene, CDR1 is SGHAT and CDR2 is FQDESV (reference sequence). CDR3 sequence: CASNSGGSSVGARTDTHYI.

As concerns this clonotype: One end of the junction does not line up with germline, which may come from a read error. This CDR3 reads CASSHDPRTGYNSPIHF. DNA for the CDR3: TGCGCCAGCAGCCATGATCCTCGAACAGGCTATAATTCACCCATCCACTTT. The genes are TRBV4-3 and TRBJ1-6, with a possible D match to TRBD1 (5 bases). The germline V gene encodes CDR1 LGHNA and CDR2 YSLEER. The CDR3 sequence is 17 residues long.

To note about this clonotype: An end of the junction differs from the germline gene, which may be a read error. J is TRBJ2-2 and V is TRBV12-3 or TRBV12-4; possibly TRBD1 or TRBD2 for D (5 bases each). The CDR3 contains 15 residues. CDR3 amino acids: CACSLPLGRGGELFF. The CDR3 coding sequence is TGTGCCTGCAGTTTACCTCTGGGACGCGGGGGGGAGCTGTTTTTT.

Comment on this clonotype: Just one base apart from a much larger clone, this may be a read error. The chain has TRBV14 and TRBJ1-2; TRBD1 agrees at 8 bases. Germline CDR1 and CDR2: SGHDN and FVKESK. The CDR3 totals 14 residues. CDR3 loop: CAGSQVDRGRGYTF. CDR3 sequence (DNA): TGTGCCGGCAGCCAAGTAGACAGGGGAAGAGGCTACACCTTC.

Regarding this clonotype: Sequence at one end of the junction differs from germline and may be a read error. The chain employs TRBV12-3 or TRBV12-4 and TRBJ1-1, with no clear D. The CDR3 sequence is 13 residues long. CDR3 protein: CVSKGPLGTEAFF. The CDR3 DNA follows: TGTGTCAGCAAAGGGCCCCTAGGCACCGAAGCTTTCTTT.

As for this clonotype: One end of the junction fails to match germline, which may point to a read error. The genes are TRBV5-1 and TRBJ2-2; D possibly uses TRBD1 or TRBD2 (5 bases each). The CDR3 consists of 15 residues. CDR1 and CDR2 (germline): SGHRS, YFSETQ. CDR3 protein: CASSHRIPNTGEPFF. The CDR3 DNA is TGCGCCAGCAGCCACAGGATCCCGAACACCGGGGAGCCGTTTTTT.

In this sample, this clonotype turned up a few times. One end of the junction is discordant with germline, which a read error may explain. The rearrangement uses TRBV11-2 and TRBJ1-6; possible D gene TRBD1, 5 bases. CDR3 length equals 16 residues. Germline loops: CDR1 SGHAT, CDR2 FQNNGV. As DNA, the CDR3 is TGTGCCAGTAGCTTAGGGGACGATGGTTATAATCCACCCCTCCACTTT. This gives the protein CASSLGDDGYNPPLHF.

Concerning this clonotype: A much larger clone lies one base from this, so it may be a read error. The rearrangement links TRBV28 to TRBJ1-5; D remains ambiguous. The length of the CDR3 is 11 residues. The V gene's germline CDR1 is MDHEN and CDR2 SYDVKM. V shed 7 bases and J shed 3 bases, with 4 bases lying between them. The CDR3 sequence: CASTVNQPQHF. The CDR3 DNA reads TGTGCCAGCACTGTCAATCAGCCCCAGCATTTT.

With regard to this clonotype: A read error may produce the germline difference seen at one junction end. J is TRBJ1-1 and V is TRBV4-3; D not resolved. Per the germline V gene, CDR1 is LGHNA and CDR2 is YSLEER. There are 16 residues in the CDR3. This CDR3 reads CASSQRLGSLNTEAFF. The CDR3 DNA is TGTGCCAGCAGCCAAAGGTTGGGGTCGCTGAACACTGAAGCTTTCTTT.